The clone carrying this T cell receptor (delta chain) was counted only a few times. As yet, its antigen is unknown. The template was reverse-transcribed extracted RNA. The CDR3 regions were amplified by multiplex PCR from V-gene primers to a constant-region primer. TCRdb reprocessed the multiplex PCR reads through CATT. The sample holds around 60,000 delta-chain clones; around 16% are singletons and the top ten take about 0.38%. The data derive from a study of Vδ1+ human thymocytes. CDR3 length: 15 residues. CDR1 GEAIGNYY and CDR2 EKD come from the germline V gene. V dropped 0 bases and J dropped 1; count of bases not matched to a gene: 4. Notes on the study in general: The authors advised highly purified populations and single-cell validation. Thymic TRG and TRD repertoires appeared highly polyclonal. TRG sequences recurred across donors, whereas TRD sequences stayed essentially private.

The genes are TRDV2 and TRDJ1; 7 positions match TRDD3. Sequencing was done on a sample of Vdelta1+ gamma-delta thymocytes from the thymus. Indicated subset: FACS-sorted CD3+ TCRalphabeta- TCRVdelta1+ TCRVdelta2- thymocytes. The clonotype comes from a girl less than two years old who had congenital heart surgery. The CDR3 is CACDTAGDSTDKLIF. The CDR3 DNA reads TGTGCCTGTGACACCGCTGGGGATAGCACCGATAAACTCATCTTT.